A selection of T cell receptor beta chains follows, all from one sample in a study of blood T cells in healthy people across ages. TCRdb passed the 5' RACE reads through MiXCR, listing each CDR3 protein once. This table has roughly 800,000 distinct CDR3 sequences, around half appearing once. Sample: blood. The receptors here all came from an elderly man in good health. Each CDR3 is given with its conserved first and last residue. Fields, in order: clone size, J gene, D gene, V gene, CDR3 DNA, CDR3 protein. D genes are given only for firm matches. The size of a clone is reported for some rows only, either as once, few or many, or as a class for expanded clones.

.,TRBJ2-5,TRBD2,TRBV20-1,TGCAGTGCTAGAGCTGGTAGCGGGAGGAATGGGACCCAGTACTTC,CSARAGSGRNGTQYF
.,TRBJ2-7,.,TRBV20-1,TGCAGTGCTAGGAAGCGGACGTACAATGAGCAGTACTTC,CSARKRTYNEQYF
few,TRBJ2-7,TRBD2,TRBV5-5,TGTGCCAGCAGCGGCCAGCGGGGCTCCTACGAGCAGTACTTC,CASSGQRGSYEQYF
.,TRBJ2-1,TRBD1,TRBV6-1,TGTGCCACCCGCCTTGACAGGGGCCTCCACAATGAGCAGTTCTTC,CATRLDRGLHNEQFF
.,TRBJ2-7,.,TRBV27,TGTGCCAGCAGTTTCGGGTCCAGGGTCGAGCAGTACTTC,CASSFGSRVEQYF
few,TRBJ1-2,TRBD1,TRBV20-1,TGCAGTGCTAGGGACAGGGGAGGGTATGGCTACACCTTC,CSARDRGGYGYTF
.,TRBJ2-7,.,TRBV5-1,TGCGCCAGCAGCTTGGATCACTCCTACGAGCAGTACTTC,CASSLDHSYEQYF
.,TRBJ1-1,TRBD1,TRBV3-1,TGTGCCAGCAGCCTTAAGGGACAGGGGAACACTGAAGCTTTCTTT,CASSLKGQGNTEAFF
.,TRBJ1-2,.,TRBV9,TGTGCCAGCAGCCCAAGTTATTCCCCACTTGGCTACACCTTC,CASSPSYSPLGYTF
.,TRBJ2-5,.,TRBV5-1,TGCGCCAGCAGCAAGGGAGTCGGGAACAATGAGCAGTACTTC,CASSKGVGNNEQYF
few,TRBJ1-2,TRBD1,TRBV11-2,TGTGCCAGCAGCTTACCCCGGGACAGGGGTGGCTACACCTTC,CASSLPRDRGGYTF
.,TRBJ1-5,.,TRBV20-1,TGCAGTGCTAGAGATGCGGGGGGCGGTAATCAGCCCCAGCATTTT,CSARDAGGGNQPQHF
.,TRBJ1-2,.,TRBV29-1,TGCAGCGTTGTTCGAGGGGGGGATGGCTACACCTTC,CSVVRGGDGYTF
few,TRBJ1-2,.,TRBV20-1,TGCAGTGCGGTCGGGGGCCTCAACTATGGCTACACCTTC,CSAVGGLNYGYTF
.,TRBJ1-6,.,TRBV2,TGTGCCAGCAGCCCCCGACAGGCCCGCTCCTATAATTCACCCCTCCACTTT,CASSPRQARSYNSPLHF
.,TRBJ2-7,.,TRBV3-1,TGTGCCAGCAGCCCCCAACTTAGCGGTAGCTCCTACGAGCAGTACTTC,CASSPQLSGSSYEQYF
few,TRBJ2-7,TRBD2,TRBV7-2,TGTGCCAGCAGCCCCGGCGGGAGGGCGGACAATGAGCAGTACTTC,CASSPGGRADNEQYF
.,TRBJ2-7,TRBD2,TRBV20-1,TGCAGTGCTGAACGGGCGGGAGGGCCGGACGAGCAGTACTTC,CSAERAGGPDEQYF
.,TRBJ1-4,TRBD1,TRBV6-5,TGTGCCAGCAGTAACCGGGACAGGGAGGAAAAACTGTTTTTT,CASSNRDREEKLFF
few,TRBJ2-4,.,TRBV28,TGTGCCAGCAGAGGGGAGAATCATCAGTACTTC,CASRGENHQYF
few,TRBJ2-7,.,TRBV7-2,TGTGCCAGCAGCCGGCTGTCGGACATCCCGCAGTACTTC,CASSRLSDIPQYF
.,TRBJ2-5,.,TRBV10-3,TGTGCCACGGGGCCCATATTGGAGACCCAGTACTTC,CATGPILETQYF
once,TRBJ1-1,.,TRBV6-5,TGTGCCAGCAGTGACGGGACGAACACTGAAGCTTTCTTT,CASSDGTNTEAFF
few,TRBJ2-5,TRBD1,TRBV28,TGTGCCAGCCGGAATCCCTGGGACAGACAAGAGACCCAGTACTTC,CASRNPWDRQETQYF
.,TRBJ2-5,.,TRBV12-3/TRBV12-4,TGTGCCAGCAGTCACGAGACACCCTTACCGGAGACCCAGTACTTC,CASSHETPLPETQYF
once,TRBJ2-7,TRBD2,TRBV28,TGTGCCAGCAGTTCCCCGACAGCGGGGCCGTACTTC,CASSSPTAGPYF
.,TRBJ2-5,TRBD2,TRBV7-2,TGTGCCAGCAGCTTAGGAGCGGGGTGGGCTAAGGGGACCCAGTACTTC,CASSLGAGWAKGTQYF
.,TRBJ1-2,.,TRBV6-6,TGTGCCAGCAGTTACGGTTCAGGGATGACAGGTGGCTACACCTTC,CASSYGSGMTGGYTF
.,TRBJ2-5,.,TRBV24-1,TGTGCCACCAGTGAGGCGGGACTGTTTCAAGAGACCCAGTACTTC,CATSEAGLFQETQYF
.,TRBJ2-7,.,TRBV11-3,TGTGCCAGCAGCTTAGACCCGGGGTCCTACAATGAGCAGTACTTC,CASSLDPGSYNEQYF
.,TRBJ2-7,.,TRBV28,TGTGCCAGCAGTATCAAACGGATCTTAACCTCCTACGAGCAGTACTTC,CASSIKRILTSYEQYF
.,TRBJ2-1,TRBD1,TRBV12-3/TRBV12-4,TGTGCCAGCAGGGGGACAGGGACGGGGGGATACAATGAGCAGTTCTTC,CASRGTGTGGYNEQFF
.,TRBJ1-2,.,TRBV4-1,TGCGCCAGCAGCCAGCCCCGCCGTGGCAGTAACTATGGCTACACCTTC,CASSQPRRGSNYGYTF
.,TRBJ1-2,.,TRBV20-1,TGCAGTGCTAGAGGAACTGGGTCACACTATGGCTACACCTTC,CSARGTGSHYGYTF
.,TRBJ2-2,.,TRBV3-1,TGTGCCAGCAGCTTACACGGGACTCCTAGTACCGGGGAGCTGTTTTTT,CASSLHGTPSTGELFF
few,TRBJ2-5,.,TRBV11-2,TGTGCCAGCAGCTTAGCGGCGGGCCCCCCACTTAGGGAGACCCAGTACTTC,CASSLAAGPPLRETQYF
.,TRBJ1-6,.,TRBV20-1,TGCAGTGCCCTAGGGGGGGGGAGGGAATCACCCCTCCACTTT,CSALGGGRESPLHF
.,TRBJ1-2,.,TRBV11-2,TGTGCCAGCAGCGTATCGCCCCTGGAAGGCTACACCTTC,CASSVSPLEGYTF
.,TRBJ2-7,TRBD2,TRBV27,TGTGCCAGCAGTTCACTAGCGGGAGTTTGGGACGAGCAGTACTTC,CASSSLAGVWDEQYF
once,TRBJ2-7,.,TRBV9,TGTGCCAGCAGCGCCCTGACTCGCCGGAATGAGCAGTACTTC,CASSALTRRNEQYF
.,TRBJ2-3,TRBD2,TRBV7-3,TGTGCCAGCAGCTTGGCCCCTAGCGGGAGGGGGGGAACGCAGTATTTT,CASSLAPSGRGGTQYF
.,TRBJ1-1,.,TRBV9,TGTGCCAGCAGCGTAGATTCGGGGGAAGCTTTCTTT,CASSVDSGEAFF